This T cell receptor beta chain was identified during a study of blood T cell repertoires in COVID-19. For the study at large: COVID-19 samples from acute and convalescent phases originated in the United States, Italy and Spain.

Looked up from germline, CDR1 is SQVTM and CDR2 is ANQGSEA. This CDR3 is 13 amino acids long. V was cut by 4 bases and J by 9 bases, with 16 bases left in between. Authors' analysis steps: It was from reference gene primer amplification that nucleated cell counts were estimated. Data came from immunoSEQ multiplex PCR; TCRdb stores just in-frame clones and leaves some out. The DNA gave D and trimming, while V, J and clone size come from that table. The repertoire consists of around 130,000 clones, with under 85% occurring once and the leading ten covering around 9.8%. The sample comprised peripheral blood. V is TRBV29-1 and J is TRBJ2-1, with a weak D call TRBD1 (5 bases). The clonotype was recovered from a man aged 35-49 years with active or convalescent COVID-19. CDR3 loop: CSVVQGSFGEQFF. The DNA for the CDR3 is TGCAGCGTTGTCCAGGGTAGCTTCGGTGAGCAGTTCTTC.